The rows below give T cell receptor beta chains drawn from one sample of a study of cytomegalovirus exposure and HLA in healthy donors. Repertoires were generated with immunoSEQ multiplex PCR, while TCRdb's copy carries only in-frame clones and drops some. The sample shows roughly 120,000 clones, approximately 78% of them seen only once. The sequenced sample consisted of PBMCs. The receptors come from a woman in her forties in good health and CMV-seropositive. Each CDR3 is given with its conserved first and last residue. D genes are given only for firm matches. The size entry is marked missing in some rows and otherwise reads once, few, many or a size class.

d_call cdr3_length j_call clone_size v_call cdr3_nt cdr3_aa
NA 15 TRBJ1-5 NA TRBV2 TGTGCCAGCAGTGAAACCCGCGGGGTCGGACAGCCCCAGCATTTT CASSETRGVGQPQHF
TRBD2 14 TRBJ2-3 NA TRBV29-1 TGCAGCGTTGTCAGGACTAGCGGCACAGATACGCAGTATTTT CSVVRTSGTDTQYF
NA 15 TRBJ2-5 NA TRBV9 TGTGCCAGCAGCGTCGGTGCTTCGTACCAAGAGACCCAGTACTTC CASSVGASYQETQYF
TRBD1 14 TRBJ1-1 NA TRBV5-1 TGCGCCAGCTTCTCCGGGACAGGGGGTTCTGAAGCTTTCTTT CASFSGTGGSEAFF
NA 15 TRBJ2-7 NA TRBV6-1 TGTGCCAGCAGTCCAGGGGGGTCAGAGGCCCACGAGCAGTACTTC CASSPGGSEAHEQYF
TRBD2 14 TRBJ2-7 NA TRBV7-2 TGTGCCAGCAGCCAGGGGACTAGTTCCGACGAGCAGTACTTC CASSQGTSSDEQYF
NA 12 TRBJ1-2 once TRBV9 TGTGCCAGCAGCGTATTGTTGGAGGGCTACACCTTC CASSVLLEGYTF
NA 13 TRBJ1-6 few TRBV5-1 TGCGCCAGCAGCTTGGCGGGGGGTTCACCCCTCCACTTT CASSLAGGSPLHF
NA 16 TRBJ1-2 NA TRBV18 TGTGCCAGCTCACAGGACGGGCTGGGGGCGTCCTATGGCTACACCTTC CASSQDGLGASYGYTF
TRBD1 15 TRBJ1-1 NA TRBV29-1 TGCAGCGTTACCGGGACAGGGGGCTGGAACACTGAAGCTTTCTTT CSVTGTGGWNTEAFF
TRBD1 15 TRBJ2-2 once TRBV13 TGTGCCAGCAGCCCGGACAGGACGAACACCGGGGAGCTGTTTTTT CASSPDRTNTGELFF
TRBD1 15 TRBJ2-2 NA TRBV6-1 TGTGCCAGCAGCCAACAGGGGGGGAACACCGGGGAGCTGTTTTTT CASSQQGGNTGELFF
TRBD2 17 TRBJ2-1 NA TRBV2 TGTGCCAGCAGTGATTCTTTCTGGGGGACTACCTACAATGAGCAGTTCTTC CASSDSFWGTTYNEQFF
NA 15 TRBJ2-5 few TRBV7-2 TGTGCCAGCAGCCCCAAACGACAGCTATCTGAGACCCAGTACTTC CASSPKRQLSETQYF
TRBD1 14 TRBJ1-6 NA TRBV7-2 TGTGCCAGCAGCCTTGGGACAGGGGGCCCACCCCTCCACTTT CASSLGTGGPPLHF
NA 15 TRBJ2-1 NA TRBV6-5 TGTGCCAGCAGCCGTGGACACGGCTCCTACAATGAGCAGTTCTTC CASSRGHGSYNEQFF
NA 14 TRBJ1-2 few TRBV6-5 TGTGCCAGCGGGGAGGGGAGTGGAGGCTATGGCTACACCTTC CASGEGSGGYGYTF
NA 13 TRBJ1-2 few TRBV7-8 TGTGCCAGCAGCCCACGTGGAGACTATGGCTACACCTTC CASSPRGDYGYTF
NA 14 TRBJ1-2 NA TRBV15 TGTGCCACCAGCAGAGATACGACAGGCTATGGCTACACCTTC CATSRDTTGYGYTF
NA 13 TRBJ1-1 NA TRBV2 TGTGCCAGCAGTGAACGAGGAGGGTCCGAAGCTTTCTTT CASSERGGSEAFF
TRBD2 14 TRBJ2-1 NA TRBV5-8 TGTGCCAGCAGCTGGGGACTAGCGGCCAATGAGCAGTTCTTC CASSWGLAANEQFF
TRBD1 15 TRBJ1-1 NA TRBV11-2 TGTGCCAGCAGCTTAGTTTTAGGGGGCAACACTGAAGCTTTCTTT CASSLVLGGNTEAFF
NA 13 TRBJ1-1 NA TRBV27 TGTGCCAGCGTGGGGCAGCCGAACACTGAAGCTTTCTTT CASVGQPNTEAFF
NA 17 TRBJ1-6 NA TRBV7-8 TGTGCCAGCAGCTTCACGCCTTCCCGGGGTCCTGGTTCACCCCTCCACTTT CASSFTPSRGPGSPLHF
NA 16 TRBJ1-6 NA TRBV5-1 TGCGCCAGCAGCTCGGGCAGGGAATTCTATAATTCACCCCTCCACTTT CASSSGREFYNSPLHF
NA 15 TRBJ2-2 few TRBV2 TGTGCCAGCAGTGGAGGCCACGAAAACACCGGGGAGCTGTTTTTT CASSGGHENTGELFF
TRBD2 16 TRBJ2-1 NA TRBV7-8 TGTGCCAGCAGCTTAAACGGGGGGAGCTCCTACAATGAGCAGTTCTTC CASSLNGGSSYNEQFF
NA 13 TRBJ2-7 few TRBV25-1 TGTGCCAGCAGTGGACAGCTCGACTACGAGCAGTACTTC CASSGQLDYEQYF